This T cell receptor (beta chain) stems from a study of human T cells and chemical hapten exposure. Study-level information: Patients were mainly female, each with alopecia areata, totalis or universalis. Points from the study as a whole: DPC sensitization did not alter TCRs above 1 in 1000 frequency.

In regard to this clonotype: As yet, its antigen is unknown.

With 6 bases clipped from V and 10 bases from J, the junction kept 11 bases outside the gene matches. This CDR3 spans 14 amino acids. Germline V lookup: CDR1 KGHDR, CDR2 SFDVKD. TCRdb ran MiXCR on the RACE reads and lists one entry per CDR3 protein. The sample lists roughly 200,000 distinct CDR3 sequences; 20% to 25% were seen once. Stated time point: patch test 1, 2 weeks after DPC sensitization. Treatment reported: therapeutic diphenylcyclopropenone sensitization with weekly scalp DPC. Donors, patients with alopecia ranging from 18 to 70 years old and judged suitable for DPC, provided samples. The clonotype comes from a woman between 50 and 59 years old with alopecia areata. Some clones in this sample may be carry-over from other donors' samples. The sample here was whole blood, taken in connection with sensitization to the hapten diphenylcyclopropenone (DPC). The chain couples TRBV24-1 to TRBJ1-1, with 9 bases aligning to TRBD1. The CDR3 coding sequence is TGTGCCACCAGTAGTATTACACAGGGGGCAGGAGCTTTCTTT. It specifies CATSSITQGAGAFF.